This TCR beta chain was recovered during a study of blood T cells in healthy people across ages. The length of the CDR3 is 12 residues. The germline CDR1 and CDR2 sequences are MDHEN and SYDVKM. Trimming pared 8 bases from V and 5 bases from J, leaving 12 bases between. A J-beta primer mix and a sample-barcoded 5' primer were used in a second PCR of about 7 to 11 cycles. Carrying 12 random nucleotides, a template-switch adaptor labeled each individual cDNA molecule. TCRdb independently ran MiXCR on the 5' RACE reads; one entry per CDR3 protein. Counted here are 750,000 to 850,000 distinct CDR3 sequences, approximately 25% occurring once; the ten biggest clones make up under 4.5%. These data are also associated with another study on T cells of mothers and their children. That work contributes: Overlap measured in related mother-child pairs was slightly, non-significantly higher than in unrelated pairs.

The sequence came from a boy between 10 and 17 years old in good health. Sequencing input: blood. The V and J genes are TRBV28 and TRBJ1-2; D is undetermined. In DNA, the CDR3 is TGTGCCAGCGGGTTAGGAGCTTATGGCTACACCTTC. Translation: CASGLGAYGYTF.